Sequencing of this T cell receptor beta chain was carried out in a study of beta chain features in type 1 diabetes. The overall study: Patient and healthy donor groups were alike in age, gender and cell yields. Study-wide findings and caveats: Insertions at VDJ junctions were less frequent in type 1 diabetes patients. These patients also deleted more nucleotides at the same junctions.

Turning to this clone: The antigen is not known.

Sorting with CD45RO/CCR7/CD25/CD127/CD95/CD27 yielded naive, central memory, regulatory and stem-like memory CD4+ cells. Of the isolated RNA, all was reverse transcribed, and so the sequenced material was expressed TCRB transcripts. The data were produced by immunoSEQ multiplex PCR, yet TCRdb's version contains in-frame clones alone and is incomplete. In the table there are 120,000 to 150,000 clones, about 9.1% of which are singletons. V lost 1 base and J 5 bases, leaving 11 bases between the germline ends. The CDR3 runs to 15 residues. Germline loops: CDR1 SGHVS, CDR2 FQNEAQ. The source material was central memory CD4+ T cells from blood. V usage is TRBV7-8 and J usage is TRBJ2-2; tentatively, D is TRBD1 (5 bases). This receptor was obtained from a woman in her thirties or forties in good health. The CDR3 nucleotides read TGTGCCAGCAGCTTAGGGGCAGGGCTAACCGGGGAGCTGTTTTTT. It translates to CASSLGAGLTGELFF.